This T cell receptor beta chain was found in a study of blood T cells in healthy people across ages. Findings of the study overall: Diversity estimates drawn from one million T cells were deemed underestimates. Both higher diversity and more naive CD4+ cells marked long-lived donors when set against aged donors.

PCR was performed a second time for about 7 to 12 cycles using a sample-barcoded 5' primer and a J-beta primer mix. Using its own MiXCR run on the 5' RACE reads, TCRdb lists one record per CDR3 protein. Seen here are 1.5 million to 2 million distinct CDR3 sequences, 28% observed once, and the top ten hold about 7.7%. The CDR3 covers 15 residues. CDR1 and CDR2 (germline): DFQATT, SNEGSKA (reference sequence). Per sample, no less than 5 micrograms of total RNA were extracted. Details on this clonotype: What it recognizes is unknown. One end of the junction varies from germline; a read error may be responsible.

This receptor was obtained from a woman in her 30s in good health. The sequencing sample was made of blood. V usage is TRBV20-1 and J usage is TRBJ1-3, with 10 positions matching TRBD1. The CDR3 DNA reads TGCAGTGCTAGAGGGGACAGGGGCGCTGGAAACACCAGATATTTT. Residues: CSARGDRGAGNTRYF.